These 10 T cell receptor beta chains share one sample of origin, sequenced in a study of blood T cells in healthy people across ages. Next came a second PCR, run for about 7 to 12 cycles, which used a sample-barcoded 5' primer along with a J-beta primer mix. TCRdb re-called the 5' RACE reads with MiXCR, one entry per CDR3 protein. The sample records 1.5 million to 2 million distinct CDR3 sequences, about 30% being singletons. The material sequenced was blood. These receptors were obtained from a woman aged 25 to 39 in good health.

In this sample, this clonotype turned up many times. The CDR3, as DNA: TGCAGCGTTGGCGGATCAGGTAGCGAGCAGTACTTC. It codes for CSVGGSGSEQYF. The chain has TRBV29-1 and TRBJ2-5; no firm D call. The J call may be incorrect, as the DNA end agrees better with TRBJ2-7. The germline gives CDR1 SQVTM, CDR2 ANQGSEA. The CDR3 extends over 12 amino acids.

This chain links TRBV7-9 with TRBJ2-7; D remains ambiguous. Germline assignment: CDR1 SEHNR and CDR2 FQNEAQ (reference sequence). The CDR3 is made up of 13 amino acids. V shed 5 bases and J shed 3 bases, with 11 bases lying between them. The chain's CDR3 is CASSPRSNYEQYF. The CDR3 DNA reads TGTGCCAGCAGCCCCCGATCCAACTACGAGCAGTACTTC. The whole variable domain, filled in from reference TRBV7-9 and TRBJ2-7, reads DTGVSQNPRHKITKRGQNVTFRCDPISEHNRLYWYRQTLGQGPEFLTYFQNEAQLEKSRLLSDRFSAERPKGSFSTLEIQRTEQGDSAMYLCASSPRSNYEQYFGPGTRLTVT.

The chain recombines TRBV2 with TRBJ1-1; no reliable D call. Trimming removed 3 bases from V and 5 bases from J, with 10 bases in between. Germline assignment: CDR1 SNHLY and CDR2 FYNNEI. The CDR3 totals 13 residues. In DNA, the CDR3 is TGTGCCAGCAGTGACGGCTTGGGAACTGAAGCTTTCTTT. Its translation is CASSDGLGTEAFF.

The chain uses TRBV15 and TRBJ2-3; the D gene could be TRBD1 or TRBD2 (5 bases each). CDR1 is LNHNV, CDR2 YYDKDF, per germline (reference sequence). V gave up 0 bases and J gave up 7 bases, with 17 bases separating them. This CDR3 comprises 16 residues. CDR3 sequence reads: CATSRDRGPNLNTQYF. DNA for the CDR3: TGTGCCACCAGCAGAGATAGGGGACCCAATCTGAATACGCAGTATTTT.

This clonotype showed up just a few times. The gene calls are TRBV5-6 and TRBJ2-1, with 8 nucleotides matching TRBD2. CDR1 is SGHDT and CDR2 is YYEEEE in the germline V gene. CDR3 length: 18 residues. With 0 bases clipped from V and 5 bases from J, the junction kept 13 bases outside the gene matches. CDR3 in DNA: TGTGCCAGCAGCTTGGCCAAGGGGGAGCGGGGGCCGAACAATGAGCAGTTCTTC. The encoded protein is CASSLAKGERGPNNEQFF.

V is TRBV3-1 and J is TRBJ2-1; TRBD2 agrees at 10 bases. Germline CDR1 LGHDT, CDR2 YNNKEL (reference sequence). Trimming at V came to 6 bases and at J to 10 bases, leaving 12 bases not matched to a gene. The CDR3 contains 15 residues. CDR3 amino acids: CASSPAGGYLGEQFF. The CDR3 DNA follows: TGTGCCAGCAGTCCAGCGGGAGGGTACCTCGGGGAGCAGTTCTTC.

The genes are TRBV29-1 and TRBJ2-4; no clear D gene. The J call could be wrong; TRBJ2-5 is a better fit for the DNA end. The CDR3 has 13 amino acids. Germline V CDR1 and CDR2: SQVTM, ANQGSEA. In DNA, the CDR3 is TGCAGCGTTGAAGGGGTGAGAGGAGAGACCCAGTACTTC. This gives the protein CSVEGVRGETQYF.

This clonotype was seen repeatedly, ten times or more. The gene calls are TRBV12-3 or TRBV12-4 and TRBJ2-5; D unclear. This CDR3 has 13 residues. Trimming left V 3 bases short and J 6 bases short, with 11 bases between. CDR3 protein: CASSFRGVQTQYF. In DNA, the CDR3 is TGTGCCAGCAGTTTTCGTGGGGTGCAGACCCAGTACTTC.

V usage is TRBV19 and J usage is TRBJ2-5; D is perhaps TRBD1 (8 bases). Germline CDR1 LNHDA, CDR2 SQIVND (reference sequence). The CDR3 has 15 amino acids. Trimming stripped 3 bases from V and 3 bases from J, with 14 bases between. The CDR3 nucleotides read TGTGCCAGTAGTATCGCCACAGGGGGGGAAGAGACCCAGTACTTC. As protein: CASSIATGGEETQYF.

This clonotype occurred many times. V and J are TRBV10-3 and TRBJ2-5; perhaps TRBD1 as D (6 bases). The V and J ends lost 6 bases and 2 bases respectively, with 13 bases between them. The CDR3 runs 14 residues. Germline V gives CDR1 ENHRY, CDR2 SYGVKD. The CDR3 nucleotides are TGTGCCATCAGCGAGAATGGACAGCAAGAGACCCAGTACTTC. It specifies CAISENGQQETQYF.